Listed below are T cell receptor beta chains from one sample, sequenced in a study of CD8 T cells in ankylosing spondylitis. TCRdb reprocessed the 5' RACE reads via MiXCR and lists one record per CDR3 protein. This sample has roughly 40,000 distinct CDR3 sequences, with approximately 2.6% found just once. Source material: blood, either unsorted or a sorted T cell fraction (not recorded which). Receptors were obtained from a male donor with ankylosing spondylitis or in good health (not recorded which). Both conserved end residues are part of each CDR3. The D gene is left open where the match is weak. The size field reads once, few, many, or a class for an expanded clone.

cdr3_nt	cdr3_aa	clone_size	v_call	j_call	d_call
TGTGCCAGCAGCGTAGAACCCGCTAACTATGGCTACACCTTC	CASSVEPANYGYTF	many	TRBV9	TRBJ1-2	NA
TGTGCCAGCAGCGCTCGACAGGGGCTTCAAGAGACCCAGTACTTC	CASSARQGLQETQYF	many	TRBV9	TRBJ2-5	TRBD1
TGTGCCAGCAGCGTAGATGCCAGAGACACTGAAGCTTTCTTT	CASSVDARDTEAFF	many	TRBV9	TRBJ1-1	NA
TGTGCCAGCAGCGTAGCGACAGGCTCCTACGAGCAGTACTTC	CASSVATGSYEQYF	many	TRBV9	TRBJ2-7	NA
TGTGCCAGCAGCGTCGAGACCGGGACAGCCAATGAGCAGTTCTTC	CASSVETGTANEQFF	many	TRBV9	TRBJ2-1	TRBD1
TGTGCCAGCAGCGCGAGCGACAGGGGAGATACGCAGTATTTT	CASSASDRGDTQYF	many	TRBV9	TRBJ2-3	TRBD1
TGTGCCAGCAGCAAATTGGGGGCGACCAAAAACATTCAGTACTTC	CASSKLGATKNIQYF	many	TRBV21-1	TRBJ2-4	NA
TGTGCCAGCAGCCCGAGTATACTAGCGGTGACGAGTGAGCAGTTCTTC	CASSPSILAVTSEQFF	many	TRBV9	TRBJ2-1	TRBD2
TGTGCCAGCAGTCGGGACAGGGGGCGGGAGACCCAGTACTTC	CASSRDRGRETQYF	many	TRBV9	TRBJ2-5	TRBD1
TGTGCCAGCAGCGTGTACGGACAGCAAGAGACCCAGTACTTC	CASSVYGQQETQYF	many	TRBV9	TRBJ2-5	NA
TGTGCCAGCAGCCCTACGGTCTCGGGGGAGGAGCAGTACTTC	CASSPTVSGEEQYF	many	TRBV9	TRBJ2-7	NA
TGTGCCAGCAGCCCGCATGGTTTTAACTACGAGCAGTACTTC	CASSPHGFNYEQYF	many	TRBV9	TRBJ2-7	NA
TGTGCCAGCAGCGCCGGGACAGTCTATGGCTACACCTTC	CASSAGTVYGYTF	many	TRBV9	TRBJ1-2	TRBD1
TGTGCCAGCAGCGTAGATGGGGGCTATGGCTACACCTTC	CASSVDGGYGYTF	many	TRBV9	TRBJ1-2	NA
TGTGCCAGCAGCGTAGGACCCATCACCTACAATGAGCAGTTCTTC	CASSVGPITYNEQFF	many	TRBV9	TRBJ2-1	NA
TGCGCCAGCAGCCCAAACGACAGGGCTACCCATGAAAAACTGTTTTTT	CASSPNDRATHEKLFF	many	TRBV5-1	TRBJ1-4	TRBD1